This T cell receptor (beta chain) was obtained from a study of blood T cell repertoires in COVID-19 (dated by TCRdb to 2020 to 2021). For context, the study as a whole: Collaborator samples came from the United States, Italy and Spain and covered acute and convalescent phases of COVID-19. The material from the prospective study consisted of cDNA or gDNA derived from T cells, B-cell-depleted T cells, or PBMCs. Where available, HLA class I and class II types were obtained from metadata supplied by the sample provider rather than from assay-based typing. The samples were drawn from the first 160 participants of the ongoing ImmuneRACE study and from some 1,300 subjects provided by 6 global collaborators. Nearly every sample came with metadata listing a de-identified subject ID, COVID-19 status, age in years and sex. Subjects who had been exposed to COVID-19, were actively infected with it, or had recovered from it provided the deeply sampled blood TCRbeta repertoires that made up the dataset. A freely available public database, intended as a resource for researchers studying the immune response to SARS-CoV-2, is where the repertoires were released. The paper's findings and limits, for the study overall: The quantity of clinical and demographic metadata differed by source and by participant and was supplied without curation.

In the prospective study, participants were about 18 to 95 years old, resided in fewer than 25 geographic areas of the United States, and were enrolled through a virtual design. In the prospective study, cohorts were assigned on the basis of participant-reported clinical history obtained from a screening survey and a study questionnaire. In the prospective study, mobile phlebotomists collected whole blood, serum and a nasopharyngeal or oropharyngeal swab from each participant. Over a roughly 2-month period, participants in the prospective study had the option of providing additional blood draws and questionnaires. Prospective study blood samples were shipped either frozen or at room temperature before DNA extraction. Details on this clone: Its antigen has not been determined. There are no base qualities to consult, and no much larger clone falls within one base.

TCRbeta CDR3 regions were amplified from genomic DNA using the immunoSEQ Assay, a bias-controlled multiplex PCR. As for the original processing: Nucleated cell counts per sample were estimated from amplification of reference gene primers within the assay. To quantify the absolute abundance of each unique TCRbeta CDR3 rearrangement, sequence reads were collapsed and filtered. For each sample, productive Simpson clonality was calculated by taking the square root of Simpson's diversity index across productive rearrangements. TCRdb took this table from immuneACCESS and kept in-frame rearrangements with V and J called. Such tables lack part of the clones; where checked against another copy, unresolved V genes explain under half of the gap, and the rest is unexplained. Clone size and the V and J calls come from that table; the DNA yielded D and trimming. A total of around 450,000 clones appear in this sample, about 90% of them only once. The top ten clonotypes cover almost 2% of the sample.

CDR1 and CDR2 were assigned from the germline V gene (reference sequence) as MNHEY and SMNVEV. There are 14 amino acids in the CDR3, from cysteine to phenylalanine inclusive. The sequence is cut down to CDR3 DNA, 42 bases in frame from base 1. At the junction V is shortened by 0 bases and J by 15 bases, with 15 bases in between. The chain is assembled from TRBV27 and TRBJ1-6, with the D gene not confidently named. The clonotype originates from a woman under 30 with acute COVID-19. Sequencing was performed on PBMCs or T cells enriched from blood (not recorded which). At the DNA level, the sequence is TGTGCCAGCAGTTTATCCGGACTCTCGATGGTCCTCCACTTT. It codes for CASSLSGLSMVLHF.